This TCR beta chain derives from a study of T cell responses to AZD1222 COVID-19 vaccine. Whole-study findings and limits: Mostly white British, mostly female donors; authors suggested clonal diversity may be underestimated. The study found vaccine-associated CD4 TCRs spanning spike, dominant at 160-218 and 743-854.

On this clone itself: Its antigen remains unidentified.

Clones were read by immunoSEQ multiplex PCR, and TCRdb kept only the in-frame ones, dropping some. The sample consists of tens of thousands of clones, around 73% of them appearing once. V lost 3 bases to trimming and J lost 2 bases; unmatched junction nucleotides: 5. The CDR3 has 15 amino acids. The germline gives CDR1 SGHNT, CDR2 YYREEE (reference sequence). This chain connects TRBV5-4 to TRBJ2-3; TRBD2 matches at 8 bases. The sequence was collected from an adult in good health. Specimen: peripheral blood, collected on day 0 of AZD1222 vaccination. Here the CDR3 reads CASSSKRENTDTQYF. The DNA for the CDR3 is TGTGCCAGCAGCTCCAAGCGGGAGAACACAGATACGCAGTATTTT.